This record concerns one T cell receptor (beta chain) sequence. Its antigen is as yet unknown. V lost 4 bases and J 4 bases, leaving 14 bases between the germline ends. Germline V CDR1 and CDR2: SGHRS, YFSETQ. The CDR3 has 14 residues. The data derive from a study of human T cells and chemical hapten exposure. Study summary: Mostly female patients had alopecia areata, totalis or universalis.

TCRdb re-analysed the RACE reads in MiXCR, keeping a single row per CDR3 protein. This sample has about 96,000 distinct CDR3 sequences, with roughly a tenth found just once. Regarding time point: patch test 2, 6 weeks after DPC sensitization. Documented treatment: therapeutic diphenylcyclopropenone sensitization with weekly scalp DPC. Study-wide findings and caveats: While controls formed fewer of them, expanded TCRs formed significantly more large CDR3 similarity clusters.

The clonotype originates from a middle-aged woman with alopecia areata. Some clones in this sample may be carry-over from other donors' samples. The J gene is TRBJ1-1, the V gene TRBV5-1; no clear D gene. The specimen was whole blood, collected in connection with sensitization to the hapten diphenylcyclopropenone (DPC). The chain's CDR3 is CASSGWGGGTEAFF. DNA for the CDR3: TGCGCCAGCAGCGGGTGGGGAGGAGGCACTGAAGCTTTCTTT.